This TCR beta chain was recorded in a study of T cell responses to AZD1222 COVID-19 vaccine. Comments on this clone: What it binds is not known.

Libraries were prepared by immunoSEQ multiplex PCR; TCRdb keeps only in-frame clonotypes and omits some of them. The sample shows around 130,000 clones, over 85% of them seen only once. Study findings and constraints: Clonal diversity was possibly underestimated, and the donors were mostly white British, with more females.

From germline, CDR1 is SGHVS and CDR2 FQNEAQ. The CDR3 has 19 amino acids. V trimming: 5 bases; J trimming: 4 bases; junction bases outside the gene matches: 20. The sequence came from an adult in good health. This sample comprised peripheral blood, obtained on day 0 of AZD1222 vaccination. The chain couples TRBV7-8 to TRBJ1-1; the match to TRBD1 covers 9 bases. The CDR3 DNA sequence: TGTGCCAGCAGCGCCTCCGGGGGGACAGGGAGAGAGGAGGCCACTGAAGCTTTCTTT. Translation: CASSASGGTGREEATEAFF.